This TCR beta chain derives from a study of post-analysis software for immune sequencing data. Study-level points and caveats: Compared with controls, patients had more of about 5 TRBV segments, including TRBV5-6, TRBV5-1 and TRBV20-1.

Note on this clonotype: Its antigen is unknown.

Trimming took off 0 bases at V and 2 bases at J, with 11 bases between the two ends. The CDR3 runs to 15 residues. Germline CDR1 SGHTA, CDR2 FQGNSA. Every TCR beta cDNA library bore unique molecular identifiers. Each CDR3 protein gets one entry after TCRdb re-called the PCR reads with MiXCR. The sample carries roughly 800,000 distinct CDR3 sequences, roughly 30% recorded once. This sequence joins TRBV7-2 and TRBJ2-7; D is unclear. Sequences were obtained from blood. This sequence originates from a girl between 10 and 17 years old with multiple sclerosis. CDR3: CASSLANLRTYEQYF. DNA for the CDR3: TGTGCCAGCAGCTTAGCGAACCTTCGGACCTACGAGCAGTACTTC.